The rows below give T cell receptor beta chains drawn from one sample of a study of beta chain features in type 1 diabetes. The method was immunoSEQ multiplex PCR; TCRdb's version includes in-frame clones alone and lacks a portion of them. This sample has a few hundred thousand clones, with 25% to 35% found just once. The sample comprised central memory CD4+ T cells from blood. These receptors all stem from a man aged 25 to 40 in good health. Both conserved end residues are part of each CDR3. The order of the fields is J gene, clone size, V gene, D gene, CDR3 DNA, CDR3 protein. D genes are given only for firm matches. Size values are once, few and many counts, or a class for expanded clones, and some rows have none.

TRBJ2-1 | - | TRBV7-9 | - | TGTGCCAGCAGCTTTCGGGCCTATGAGCAGTTCTTC | CASSFRAYEQFF
TRBJ2-1 | few | TRBV7-9 | - | TGTGCCAGCAGCTTTGTGGACTTCTACAATGAGCAGTTCTTC | CASSFVDFYNEQFF
TRBJ2-1 | - | TRBV5-1 | TRBD2 | TGCGCCAGCAGCCCGATTGGGACTAGCAATGAGCAGTTCTTC | CASSPIGTSNEQFF
TRBJ2-5 | - | TRBV29-1 | - | TGCAGCGTTGATTCTCAAGAGACCCAGTACTTC | CSVDSQETQYF
TRBJ2-7 | few | TRBV6-1 | - | TGTGCCAGCAGTCCCCCAGGCGACAGCTCCTACGAGCAGTACTTC | CASSPPGDSSYEQYF
TRBJ2-3 | - | TRBV29-1 | TRBD2 | TGCAGCGGTCGACTAGCGGGAGTCGATACGCAGTATTTT | CSGRLAGVDTQYF
TRBJ2-7 | few | TRBV29-1 | - | TGCAGCGTTGTACGATTATTTGGGGATTCCTACGAGCAGTACTTC | CSVVRLFGDSYEQYF
TRBJ2-7 | few | TRBV4-3 | - | TGCGCCAGCAGCCAAGCGGTAGGCGTCTCCTACGAGCAGTACTTC | CASSQAVGVSYEQYF
TRBJ2-7 | few | TRBV27 | TRBD2 | TGTGCCAGCAGGAAACTAGCGGGAGCCGAGCAGTACTTC | CASRKLAGAEQYF
TRBJ2-6 | - | TRBV14 | - | TGTGCCAGCAGCCAAGTTTCTGGGGCTGGGGCCAACGTCCTGACTTTC | CASSQVSGAGANVLTF
TRBJ2-2 | - | TRBV10-3 | - | TGTGCCATCAGCCTCGAGAGGCAGGGCGGGGAGCTGTTTTTT | CAISLERQGGELFF
TRBJ2-1 | - | TRBV10-3 | - | TGTGCCATCAGTGACTCGGAGAGCTCCTACAATGAGCAGTTCTTC | CAISDSESSYNEQFF
TRBJ1-2 | - | TRBV7-6 | TRBD1 | TGTGCCAGCAGCCAGGGACAGGGGTACGGCTACACCTTC | CASSQGQGYGYTF
TRBJ1-3 | - | TRBV23-1 | - | TGCGCCAGCAGTCGCTGGGACTCCAGCTCTGGAAACACCATATATTTT | CASSRWDSSSGNTIYF
TRBJ2-5 | - | TRBV9 | - | TGTGCCAGCAGCGCGGAGGGGGGGCTGATGGAGACCCAGTACTTC | CASSAEGGLMETQYF
TRBJ2-7 | - | TRBV4-2 | TRBD1 | TGTGCCAGCAGCCCTCGGACAGGAGACTACGAGCAGTACTTC | CASSPRTGDYEQYF
TRBJ1-5 | - | TRBV6-1 | - | TGTGCCGCGAGGAGCTATAGCAATCAGCCCCAGCATTTT | CAARSYSNQPQHF
TRBJ1-1 | few | TRBV29-1 | - | TGCAGCGCACAGGGAGGAACTGAAGCTTTCTTT | CSAQGGTEAFF
TRBJ1-1 | - | TRBV6-4 | - | TGTGCCAGCAGAAACACTGAAGCTTTCTTT | CASRNTEAFF
TRBJ2-2 | - | TRBV20-1 | - | TGCAGTGCTCCCAGGAGGGGGGAGCTGTTTTTT | CSAPRRGELFF
TRBJ2-1 | many | TRBV7-2 | - | TGTGCCAGCAGCCAAAGAGGGAAAAGGAACAATGAGCAGTTCTTC | CASSQRGKRNNEQFF
TRBJ2-7 | few | TRBV29-1 | TRBD1 | TGCAGCGTTGTCAGGGACAGGGGGTACTACGAGCAGTACTTC | CSVVRDRGYYEQYF
TRBJ1-1 | few | TRBV30 | - | TGTGCTTGTAGGGACACTGAAGCTTTCTTT | CACRDTEAFF
TRBJ1-2 | few | TRBV18 | - | TGTGCCAGCTCAGAACAGGGCGAGGGCTATGGCTACACCTTC | CASSEQGEGYGYTF
TRBJ2-7 | few | TRBV12-5 | - | TGTGCTAGTGGTTTGGCGAGCGGAACTAGGTGCGAGCAGTACTTC | CASGLASGTRCEQYF
TRBJ2-4 | few | TRBV19 | - | TGTGCCAGTAGTAGGCAGGGGATCGAGTACTTC | CASSRQGIEYF
TRBJ2-3 | - | TRBV7-9 | TRBD2 | TGTGCCAGCAGCTTTTCTGGGCTAGCGGGGGTCACAGATACGCAGTATTTT | CASSFSGLAGVTDTQYF
TRBJ2-7 | - | TRBV7-8 | - | TGTGCCAGCAGCTTCGGACGGATAACGTACTACGAGCAGTACTTC | CASSFGRITYYEQYF
TRBJ1-5 | few | TRBV7-2 | TRBD1 | TGTGCCAGCAGCTTAGACAGGGGGCAGCCCCAGCATTTT | CASSLDRGQPQHF
TRBJ2-7 | - | TRBV6-5 | TRBD2 | TGTGCCAGCAGATCCGGGACTAGTACGGACCAGTACTTC | CASRSGTSTDQYF
TRBJ2-4 | - | TRBV5-6 | - | TGTGCCAGCAGCTTGGCGGAAGGCGGGGTAGCCAAAAACATTCAGTACTTC | CASSLAEGGVAKNIQYF
TRBJ2-2 | - | TRBV25-1 | TRBD1 | TGTGCCAGCAGTAGGACAGGGACGACCGGGGAGCTGTTTTTT | CASSRTGTTGELFF
TRBJ1-1 | few | TRBV29-1 | TRBD1 | TGCAGCACTCGACAGGGGATGGCCCTCAACACTGAAGCTTTCTTT | CSTRQGMALNTEAFF
TRBJ2-2 | few | TRBV5-1 | TRBD1 | TGCGCCAGCAGCTTGGCCGGGACAGGGGGCACCGGGGAGCTGTTTTTT | CASSLAGTGGTGELFF
TRBJ2-1 | - | TRBV18 | TRBD2 | TGTGCCAGCTCACCAAGTACTAGCGTGCGTGAGCAGTTCTTC | CASSPSTSVREQFF
TRBJ2-1 | few | TRBV19 | - | TGTGCCAGTACCCCCACAGATTACAATGAGCAGTTCTTC | CASTPTDYNEQFF
TRBJ1-2 | - | TRBV30 | - | TGTGCCTGGCACGAAAACTATGGCTACACCTTC | CAWHENYGYTF
TRBJ2-1 | - | TRBV5-1 | TRBD1 | TGCGCCAGCAGCTTTTCCCCACAGGGGGTAAGCTCCTACAATGAGCAGTTCTTC | CASSFSPQGVSSYNEQFF
TRBJ2-7 | - | TRBV7-2 | TRBD2 | TGTGCCAGCAGCACGGGACTAGCGGGAGGCCCCGAGCAGTACTTC | CASSTGLAGGPEQYF
TRBJ2-2 | - | TRBV5-1 | - | TGCGCCAGCAGCCTGGGGGAACCCGGGGAGCTGTTTTTT | CASSLGEPGELFF
TRBJ2-7 | - | TRBV6-6 | - | TGTGCCAGCAGTTACTCGCAAGGGACCGAGCAGTACTTC | CASSYSQGTEQYF
TRBJ2-7 | - | TRBV7-2 | - | TGTGCCAGCAGCTTAGTGGCTAGCGTTAACGAGCAGTACTTC | CASSLVASVNEQYF
TRBJ2-3 | few | TRBV2 | - | TGTGCCAGCAGGTCGGAGGGGATGGATACGCAGTATTTT | CASRSEGMDTQYF
TRBJ2-3 | few | TRBV11-2 | TRBD2 | TGTGCCAGCAGCTTTGGGACTACCAGCACAGATACGCAGTATTTT | CASSFGTTSTDTQYF
TRBJ2-1 | - | TRBV7-9 | - | TGTGCCAGCAGCCACGCGGGTTTCAAGGATGAGCAGTTCTTC | CASSHAGFKDEQFF
TRBJ2-6 | many | TRBV6-5 | - | TGTGCCAGCAGTCCTGTTACCTCTGGGGCCAACGTCCTGACTTTC | CASSPVTSGANVLTF
TRBJ1-6 | - | TRBV7-2 | TRBD1 | TGTGCCAGCAGCTTATGGGGACAGAGCTCCTATAATTCACCCCTCCACTTT | CASSLWGQSSYNSPLHF
TRBJ2-2 | - | TRBV18 | TRBD1 | TGTGCCAGCTCATCCTCTCCAGGGGGCACCGGGGAGCTGTTTTTT | CASSSSPGGTGELFF
TRBJ2-1 | few | TRBV7-2 | - | TGTGCCAGCAGCCCCGAGGTGAATTACAATGAGCAGTTCTTC | CASSPEVNYNEQFF
TRBJ2-2 | - | TRBV30 | - | TGTGCCTGGGTCAAGCGGAACACCGGGGAGCTGTTTTTT | CAWVKRNTGELFF
TRBJ2-3 | many | TRBV7-2 | TRBD2 | TGTGCCAGCAGCTCGACTAGCGGGACACCTTCAGATACGCAGTATTTT | CASSSTSGTPSDTQYF
TRBJ1-5 | - | TRBV29-1 | TRBD1 | TGCAGCGTGTCCGACCGGGACAGAAATCAGCCCCAGCATTTT | CSVSDRDRNQPQHF
TRBJ1-1 | few | TRBV11-2 | - | TGTGCCAGCAGCTTACCCCGGAGTGAAGCTTTCTTT | CASSLPRSEAFF
TRBJ2-5 | - | TRBV7-2 | - | TGTGCCAGCAGCTGGGACACGGGGACCCAGTACTTC | CASSWDTGTQYF
TRBJ2-1 | - | TRBV25-1 | TRBD2 | TGTGCCAGCAGTGAATCTCCGGGACTAGGAACGGGGAATGAGCAGTTCTTC | CASSESPGLGTGNEQFF